Sequencing of this T cell receptor beta chain was carried out in a study of regulatory T cells in long-lasting Graves disease. Time point of the sample: persistent/refractory GD, antithyroid drugs over 5 years with positive TRAb. Construction of the TCR library relied on RNA isolated from PBMCs. This clonotype was observed a single time. Germline CDR1 and CDR2: DFQATT and SNEGSKA (reference sequence). The CDR3 runs 14 residues. The V and J ends lost 6 bases and 3 bases, in that order; junction bases with no gene match: 6. With iRepertoire HTBI primers and Arm-PCR of CDR3 regions, TCR beta libraries were built. Via MiXCR, TCRdb re-called the multiplex PCR reads, giving one row per CDR3 protein. The sample lists 650,000 to 700,000 distinct CDR3 sequences; 25% to 30% were seen once.

The genes are TRBV20-1 and TRBJ1-5, with 9 bases fitting TRBD1. The starting material was peripheral blood mononuclear cells (PBMCs), obtained when the disease was refractory, from a patient treated with antithyroid drugs. This TCR was recovered from a female donor with Graves disease. The DNA for the CDR3 is TGCAGTGCCCGGGACAGGGTCCCCAATCAGCCCCAGCATTTT. Its protein product is CSARDRVPNQPQHF.